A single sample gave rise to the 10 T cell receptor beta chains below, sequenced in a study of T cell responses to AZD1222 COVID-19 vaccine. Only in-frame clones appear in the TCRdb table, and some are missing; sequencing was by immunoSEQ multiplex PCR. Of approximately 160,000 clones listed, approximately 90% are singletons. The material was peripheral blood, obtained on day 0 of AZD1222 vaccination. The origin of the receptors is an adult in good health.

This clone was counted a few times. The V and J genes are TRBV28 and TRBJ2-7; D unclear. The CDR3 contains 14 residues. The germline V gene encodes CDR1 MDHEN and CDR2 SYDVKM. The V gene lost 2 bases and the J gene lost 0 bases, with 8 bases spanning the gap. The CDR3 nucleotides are TGTGCCAGCAGTTTAGCGGAAAACTCCTACGAGCAGTACTTC. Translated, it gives CASSLAENSYEQYF.

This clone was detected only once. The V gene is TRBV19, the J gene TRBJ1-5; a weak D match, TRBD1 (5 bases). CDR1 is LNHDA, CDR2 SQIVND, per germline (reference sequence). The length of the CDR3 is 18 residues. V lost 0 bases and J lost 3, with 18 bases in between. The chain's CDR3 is CASSIDPTGGRVNQPQHF. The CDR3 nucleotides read TGTGCCAGTAGTATAGACCCCACGGGGGGGAGAGTCAATCAGCCCCAGCATTTT.

The CDR3 spells CSVGRGDETQYF. For the CDR3, the DNA is TGCAGCGTGGGAAGGGGGGACGAGACCCAGTACTTC. The gene calls are TRBV29-1 and TRBJ2-5; D could derive from TRBD1 or TRBD2 (6 bases each). V was pared by 6 bases and J by 5 bases, with 13 bases between. Looked up from germline, CDR1 is SQVTM and CDR2 is ANQGSEA. The CDR3 length is 12 residues.

The CDR3 region has the DNA TGTGCCAGCAGCTTAGATGGCCTAAGGAACACCGGGGAGCTGTTTTTT. Its translation is CASSLDGLRNTGELFF. V is TRBV7-2 and J is TRBJ2-2; D is unresolved. The germline gives CDR1 SGHTA, CDR2 FQGNSA. Between the trimmed V and J ends, which lost 1 base and 1 base, there was a span of 10 bases. This CDR3 has 16 amino acids.

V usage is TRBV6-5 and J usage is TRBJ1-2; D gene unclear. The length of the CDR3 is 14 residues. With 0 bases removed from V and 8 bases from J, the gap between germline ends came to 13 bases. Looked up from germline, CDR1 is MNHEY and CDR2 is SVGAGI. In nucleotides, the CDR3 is TGTGCCAGCAGTTACTCTGGACGGCTTAAGGGCTACACCTTC. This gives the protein CASSYSGRLKGYTF.

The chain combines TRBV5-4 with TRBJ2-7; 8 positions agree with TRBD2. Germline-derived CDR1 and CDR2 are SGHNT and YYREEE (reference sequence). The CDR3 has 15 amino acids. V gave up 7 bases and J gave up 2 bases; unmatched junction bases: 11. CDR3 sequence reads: CASGPLSGGPYEQYF. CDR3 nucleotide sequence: TGTGCCAGCGGACCCTTAAGCGGGGGCCCCTACGAGCAGTACTTC.

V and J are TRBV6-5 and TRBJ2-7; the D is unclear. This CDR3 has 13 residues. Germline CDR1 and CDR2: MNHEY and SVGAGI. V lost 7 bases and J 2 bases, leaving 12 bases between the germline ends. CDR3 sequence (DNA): TGTGCCAGCATACTGGGTCATACCTACGAGCAGTACTTC. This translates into CASILGHTYEQYF.

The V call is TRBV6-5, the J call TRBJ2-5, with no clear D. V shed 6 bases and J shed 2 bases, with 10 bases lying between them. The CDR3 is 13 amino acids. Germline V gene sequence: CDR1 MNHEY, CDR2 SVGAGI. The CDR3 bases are TGTGCCAGCAGATCGACGGGTCAAGAGACCCAGTACTTC. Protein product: CASRSTGQETQYF.

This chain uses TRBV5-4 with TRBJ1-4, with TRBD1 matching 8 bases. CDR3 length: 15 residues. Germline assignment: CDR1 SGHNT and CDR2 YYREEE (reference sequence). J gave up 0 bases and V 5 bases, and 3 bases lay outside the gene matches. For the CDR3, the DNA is TGTGCCAGCAGTCAGGGGGCAGCAACTAATGAAAAACTGTTTTTT. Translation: CASSQGAATNEKLFF.

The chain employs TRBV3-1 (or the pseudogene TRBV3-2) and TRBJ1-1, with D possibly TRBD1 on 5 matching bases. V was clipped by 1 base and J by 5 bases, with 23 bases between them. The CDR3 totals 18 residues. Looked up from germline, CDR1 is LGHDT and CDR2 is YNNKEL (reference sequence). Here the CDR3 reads CASSQGGQGWRSRTEAFF. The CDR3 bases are TGTGCCAGCAGCCAAGGTGGGCAGGGCTGGCGCTCGAGGACTGAAGCTTTCTTT.